A single sample is the source of the 5 T cell receptor beta chains below, sequenced in a study of radiation and T cells in renal cell carcinoma. The method was immunoSEQ multiplex PCR; TCRdb's version includes in-frame clones alone and lacks a portion of them. Among about 150,000 clones listed, about 88% were seen once. Time point meaning: baseline pretreatment blood. Treatment given: 15 Gy SBRT to primary tumor, nephrectomy 4 weeks later. The source was blood, collected from a patient whose treatment included radiotherapy and nephrectomy. These receptors were taken from a woman aged 50 to 60 with renal cell carcinoma.

The gene calls are TRBV7-2 and TRBJ2-7; 10 nucleotides align to TRBD1. CDR1 is SGHTA and CDR2 is FQGNSA in the germline V gene. The CDR3 has 14 residues. V lost 5 bases, J lost 2 bases, and 3 bases stayed unmatched. The chain's CDR3 is CASSRDRGTYEQYF. The DNA of the CDR3 is TGTGCCAGCAGCCGGGACAGGGGAACCTACGAGCAGTACTTC.

This sequence joins TRBV29-1 and TRBJ2-7; tentatively, D is TRBD1 (5 bases). This CDR3 region has 11 residues. V dropped 4 bases and J dropped 3 bases, with 7 bases sitting between them. Germline V gene lookup returns CDR1 SQVTM and CDR2 ANQGSEA. CDR3 sequence (DNA): TGCAGCGTTGGACAGAACTACGAGCAGTACTTC. It encodes CSVGQNYEQYF.

J is TRBJ1-1 and V is TRBV7-3; D possibly corresponds to TRBD1 (5 bases). The V end lost 8 bases, the J end lost 1 base, and 11 bases lay between the germline ends. The germline V gene encodes CDR1 SGHTA and CDR2 FQGTGA. The CDR3 has 13 residues. The CDR3 nucleotides read TGTGCCAGCCAATTAGGGGCGAACACTGAAGCTTTCTTT. As protein: CASQLGANTEAFF.

J is TRBJ2-2 and V is TRBV7-6; D may be TRBD1 (6 bases). This CDR3 comprises 12 residues. Trimming stripped 5 bases from V and 5 bases from J, with 6 bases between. Germline V gene data show CDR1 as SGHVS and CDR2 as FNYEAQ. Here the CDR3 reads CASSGTTGELFF. The CDR3 region has the DNA TGTGCCAGCAGCGGGACAACCGGGGAGCTGTTTTTT.

This clone is a singleton in its sample. J is TRBJ1-1 and V is TRBV5-1; TRBD1 matches 7 bases. This CDR3 is built from 16 residues. Germline lookup yields CDR1 SGHRS and CDR2 YFSETQ. Trimming at V came to 4 bases and at J to 0 bases, leaving 9 bases not matched to a gene. The CDR3 loop reads CASSQGGAQMNTEAFF. As DNA, the CDR3 is TGCGCCAGCAGCCAGGGGGGAGCCCAGATGAACACTGAAGCTTTCTTT.